These 5 T cell receptor beta chains originate from one sample sequenced in a study of blood T cell repertoires in COVID-19. This table comes from immunoSEQ multiplex PCR, and its TCRdb copy is limited to in-frame clones, with some not included. The sample yields about 210,000 clones, around 82% seen once. What was sequenced was PBMCs or T cells enriched from blood (not recorded which). Receptors were obtained from a man younger than 40 with acute COVID-19.

The CDR3 protein is CASRSSASYNEQFF. The CDR3 nucleotides are TGTGCCAGCAGATCAAGCGCGTCCTACAATGAGCAGTTCTTC. V usage is TRBV3-1 (or the pseudogene TRBV3-2) and J usage is TRBJ2-1, with D unclear. The CDR3 is 14 amino acids. Germline loops: CDR1 LGHDT, CDR2 YNNKEL (reference sequence). Trimming took off 6 bases at V and 1 base at J, with 10 bases between the two ends.

This clone came up once. J is TRBJ2-3 and V is TRBV5-4, with D perhaps TRBD2 (6 bases). Trimming shortened V by 2 bases and J by 1 base, and 14 bases separated the two germline ends. The CDR3 totals 16 residues. Germline V gene sequence: CDR1 SGHNT, CDR2 YYREEE (reference sequence). The CDR3 nucleotides read TGTGCCAGCAGCTTCCAGGGAGGAAAGGGCACAGATACGCAGTATTTT. Its protein product is CASSFQGGKGTDTQYF.

V gene TRBV11-1 combines with J gene TRBJ1-2, with TRBD1 matching over 7 bases. Germline trimming cut 5 bases from V and 5 bases from J; bases unmatched to any gene: 11. Germline lookup yields CDR1 SGHAT and CDR2 FQDESV (reference sequence). The CDR3 covers 15 residues. CDR3 loop: CASSPTGAKGYGYTF. The CDR3 coding sequence is TGTGCCAGCAGCCCAACAGGGGCAAAGGGGTATGGCTACACCTTC. Full variable domain (rest looked up from reference TRBV11-1 and TRBJ1-2): EAEVAQSPRYKITEKSQAVAFWCDPISGHATLYWYRQILGQGPELLVQFQDESVVDDSQLPKDRFSAERLKGVDSTLKIQPAELGDSAMYLCASSPTGAKGYGYTFGSGTRLTVV.

CDR3 in amino acids: CASSPLTGGSYEQYF. The CDR3 coding sequence is TGTGCCAGCAGCCCCCTGACAGGGGGCTCCTACGAGCAGTACTTC. The chain recombines TRBV3-1 (or the pseudogene TRBV3-2) with TRBJ2-7; 9 positions match TRBD1. The V gene end was trimmed by 4 bases and the J gene end by 0 bases; junction bases not matched to a gene: 4. Germline CDR1 is LGHDT and CDR2 is YNNKEL (reference sequence). This CDR3 has 15 amino acids.

The table lists this clone with a few counts. V gene TRBV2 combines with J gene TRBJ2-2; TRBD2 might be the D (6 bases). The CDR3 is 16 residues long. The ends were cut back, 5 bases at V and 4 bases at J, with 17 bases in the middle. The V gene's germline CDR1 is SNHLY and CDR2 FYNNEI. In nucleotides, the CDR3 is TGTGCCAGCAGTTCCCAGACTAGGTCGGGCACCGGGGAGCTGTTTTTT. It encodes CASSSQTRSGTGELFF.